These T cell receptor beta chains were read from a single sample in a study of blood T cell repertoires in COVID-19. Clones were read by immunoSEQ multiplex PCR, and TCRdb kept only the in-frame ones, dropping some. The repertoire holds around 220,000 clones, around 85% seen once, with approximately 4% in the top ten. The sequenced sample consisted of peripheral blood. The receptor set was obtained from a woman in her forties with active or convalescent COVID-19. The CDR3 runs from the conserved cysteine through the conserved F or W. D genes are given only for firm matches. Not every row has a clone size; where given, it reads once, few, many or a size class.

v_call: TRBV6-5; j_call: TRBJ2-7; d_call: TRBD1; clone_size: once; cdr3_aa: CASRLGTDYEQYF; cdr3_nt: TGTGCCAGCAGGCTCGGGACAGACTACGAGCAGTACTTC
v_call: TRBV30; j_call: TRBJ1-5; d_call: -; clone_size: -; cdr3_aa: CAWSVLPGGTQPQHF; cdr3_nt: TGTGCCTGGAGTGTTTTACCCGGGGGTACCCAGCCCCAGCATTTT
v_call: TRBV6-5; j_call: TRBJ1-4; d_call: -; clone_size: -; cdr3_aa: CASSYSGGVNEKLFF; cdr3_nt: TGTGCCAGCAGTTACTCCGGCGGTGTTAATGAAAAACTGTTTTTT
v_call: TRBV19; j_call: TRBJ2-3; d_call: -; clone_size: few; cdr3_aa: CASSIYLASTDTQYF; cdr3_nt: TGTGCCAGTAGTATCTACCTAGCCAGCACAGATACGCAGTATTTT
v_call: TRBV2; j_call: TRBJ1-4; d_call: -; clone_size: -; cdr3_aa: CASNNRENEKLFF; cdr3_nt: TGTGCCAGCAACAACAGGGAGAATGAAAAACTGTTTTTT
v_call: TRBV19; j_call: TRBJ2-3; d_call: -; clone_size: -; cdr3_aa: CASRSRGGTDTQYF; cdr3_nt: TGTGCCAGTCGTTCTCGGGGTGGCACAGATACGCAGTATTTT
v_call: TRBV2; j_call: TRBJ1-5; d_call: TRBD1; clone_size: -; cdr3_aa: CASRDRLRNQPQHF; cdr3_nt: TGTGCCAGTCGGGACAGGCTCAGGAATCAGCCCCAGCATTTT
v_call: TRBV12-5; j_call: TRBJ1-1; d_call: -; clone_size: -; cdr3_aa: CASGLDKMNTEAFF; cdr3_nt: TGTGCTAGTGGTTTGGACAAGATGAACACTGAAGCTTTCTTT
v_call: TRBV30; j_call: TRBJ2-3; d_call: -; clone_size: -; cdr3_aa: CAWSVPPSTRRLADTQYF; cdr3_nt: TGTGCCTGGAGTGTACCACCGTCAACCCGGCGACTAGCAGATACGCAGTATTTT
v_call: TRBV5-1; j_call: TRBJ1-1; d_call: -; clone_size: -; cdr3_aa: CASSPTADTEAFF; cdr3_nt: TGCGCCAGCAGCCCCACAGCGGACACTGAAGCTTTCTTT
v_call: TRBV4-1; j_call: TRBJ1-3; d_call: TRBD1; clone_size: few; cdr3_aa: CASSLIQGAGNTIYF; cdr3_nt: TGCGCCAGCAGCCTAATTCAGGGGGCTGGAAACACCATATATTTT
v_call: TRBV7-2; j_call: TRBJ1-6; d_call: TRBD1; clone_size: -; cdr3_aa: CASSPSGVWDRDTNSPLHF; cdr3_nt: TGTGCCAGCAGCCCCAGTGGAGTTTGGGACAGGGATACTAATTCACCCCTCCACTTT
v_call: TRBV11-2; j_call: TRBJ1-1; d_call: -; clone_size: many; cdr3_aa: CASSLDRRVMNTEAFF; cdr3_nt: TGTGCCAGCAGCTTAGATCGCCGGGTGATGAACACTGAAGCTTTCTTT
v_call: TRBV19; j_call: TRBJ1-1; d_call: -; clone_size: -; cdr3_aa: CASTRTAVLNTEAFF; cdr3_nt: TGTGCCAGTACGAGGACAGCAGTATTGAACACTGAAGCTTTCTTT
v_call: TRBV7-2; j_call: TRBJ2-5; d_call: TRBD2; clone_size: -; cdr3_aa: CASSPRTSGGTETQYF; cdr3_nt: TGTGCCAGCAGCCCCCGGACTAGCGGGGGGACAGAGACCCAGTACTTC
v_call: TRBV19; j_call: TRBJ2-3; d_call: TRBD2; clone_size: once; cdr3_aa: CASTTSGDTDTQYF; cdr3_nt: TGTGCCAGTACCACTAGCGGGGACACAGATACGCAGTATTTT
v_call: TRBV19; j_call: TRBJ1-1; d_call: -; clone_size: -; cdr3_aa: CASSIRSEAFF; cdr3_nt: TGTGCCAGTAGTATCCGCAGTGAAGCTTTCTTT
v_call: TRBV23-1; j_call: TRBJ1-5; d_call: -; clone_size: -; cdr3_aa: CASSQYGQKAQPQHF; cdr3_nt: TGCGCCAGCAGTCAATATGGACAGAAAGCCCAGCCCCAGCATTTT
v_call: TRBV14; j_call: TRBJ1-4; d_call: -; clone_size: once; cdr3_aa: CASSWRTGGNEKLFF; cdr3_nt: TGTGCCAGCAGTTGGAGGACCGGGGGTAATGAAAAACTGTTTTTT
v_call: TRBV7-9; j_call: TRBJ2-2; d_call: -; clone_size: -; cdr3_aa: CASSLVRGRGELFF; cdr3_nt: TGTGCCAGCAGCTTAGTCCGGGGTCGCGGGGAGCTGTTTTTT
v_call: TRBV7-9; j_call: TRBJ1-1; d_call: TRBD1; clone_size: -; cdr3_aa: CASSLEGATEAFF; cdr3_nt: TGTGCCAGCAGCTTAGAGGGGGCCACTGAAGCTTTCTTT
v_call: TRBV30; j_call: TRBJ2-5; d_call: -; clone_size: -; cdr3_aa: CAWSVFGETQYF; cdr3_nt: TGTGCCTGGAGTGTATTCGGAGAGACCCAGTACTTC
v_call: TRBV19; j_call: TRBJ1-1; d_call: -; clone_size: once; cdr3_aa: CASSYRGDTEAFF; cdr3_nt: TGTGCCAGTAGCTACCGGGGGGATACTGAAGCTTTCTTT
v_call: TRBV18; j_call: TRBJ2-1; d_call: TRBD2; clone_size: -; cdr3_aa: CASSPSASGGNEQFF; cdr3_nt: TGTGCCAGCTCACCATCGGCTAGCGGGGGTAATGAGCAGTTCTTC
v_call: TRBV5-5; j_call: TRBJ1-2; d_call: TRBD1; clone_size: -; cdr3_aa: CASRLTGNYGYTF; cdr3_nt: TGTGCCAGCAGACTGACAGGGAACTATGGCTACACCTTC
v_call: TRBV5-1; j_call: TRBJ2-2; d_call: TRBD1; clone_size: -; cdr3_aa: CASSQGVLPSTGELFF; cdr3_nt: TGCGCCAGCAGCCAGGGGGTCCTCCCCAGCACCGGGGAGCTGTTTTTT
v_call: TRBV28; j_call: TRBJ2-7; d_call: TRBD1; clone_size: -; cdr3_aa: CASSFPRDRAYEQYF; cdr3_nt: TGTGCCAGCAGTTTCCCCCGGGACAGAGCCTACGAGCAGTACTTC
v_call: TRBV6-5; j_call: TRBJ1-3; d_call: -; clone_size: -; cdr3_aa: CASTAGNTIYF; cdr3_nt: TGTGCCAGCACCGCTGGAAACACCATATATTTT
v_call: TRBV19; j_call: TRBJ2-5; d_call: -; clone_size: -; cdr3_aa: CASSAVGETQYF; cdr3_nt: TGTGCCAGTAGTGCGGTCGGGGAGACCCAGTACTTC
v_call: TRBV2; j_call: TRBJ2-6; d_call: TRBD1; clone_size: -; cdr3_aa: CASSSTGAVGANVLTF; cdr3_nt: TGTGCCAGCAGTTCGACAGGGGCGGTCGGGGCCAACGTCCTGACTTTC